Included here is one T cell receptor (beta chain) sequence, with context. Its antigen is as yet unknown. Read data end 3 residues before the CDR3 end; the end is taken from the germline J gene. This sample is drawn from a study of T cells in women clearing cervical HPV infection. Overall study context: Women with histologically confirmed HPV16-related CIN3 or worse, 2 with invasive cancer, served as cases. Controls' single incident HPV16 infection cleared within 12 months without precancer.

Clones were sequenced by immunoSEQ multiplex PCR, and TCRdb holds only the in-frame ones, with some missing. This repertoire includes about 9,200 clones. Findings of the study overall: Controls had more TRBV6-7 (0.16%) than cases (approximately 0.11%).

All donors had a single incident cervical HPV16 infection, not prevalent. Germline-derived CDR1 and CDR2 are ENHRY and SYGVKD. CDR3 size: 14 residues. This clonotype was obtained from a woman between 18 and 70 years old with a cervical HPV16 infection that either progressed to CIN3+ or cleared (not recorded which). The sample was blood buffy coat. This chain joins TRBV10-3 and TRBJ2-3, with D perhaps TRBD2 (6 bases). The CDR3 spells CAISDGGSAETQYF. The CDR3 DNA, read in part, is TGTGCCATCAGTGACGGGGGATCCGCGGAGACG.